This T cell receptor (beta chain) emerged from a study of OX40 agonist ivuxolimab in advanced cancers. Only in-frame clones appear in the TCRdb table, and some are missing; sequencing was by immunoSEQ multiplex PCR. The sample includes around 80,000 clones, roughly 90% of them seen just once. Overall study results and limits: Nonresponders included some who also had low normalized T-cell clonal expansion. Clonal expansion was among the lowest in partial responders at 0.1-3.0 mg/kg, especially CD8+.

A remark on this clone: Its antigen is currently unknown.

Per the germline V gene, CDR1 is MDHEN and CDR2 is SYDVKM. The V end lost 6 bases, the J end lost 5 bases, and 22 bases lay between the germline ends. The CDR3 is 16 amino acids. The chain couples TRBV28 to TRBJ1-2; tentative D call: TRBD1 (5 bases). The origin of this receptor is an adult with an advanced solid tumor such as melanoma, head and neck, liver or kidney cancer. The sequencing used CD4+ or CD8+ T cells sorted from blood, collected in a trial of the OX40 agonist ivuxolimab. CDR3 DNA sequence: TGTGCCAGCAGCCGGGCCGGGGGAACCCCTGGGTATGGCTACACCTTC. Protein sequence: CASSRAGGTPGYGYTF.